Listed here is a single T cell receptor (beta chain). What antigen it recognizes has not been identified. No base quality values were provided; no much bigger clone lies one nucleotide off. The sample comes from a study of beta chain features in type 1 diabetes (dated by TCRdb to the late 2010s). Regarding the study in general: Mean age, gender distribution, total cell number and subset yield did not differ between patients and healthy donors. The study compared TCRB repertoires of sorted circulating CD4+ T cell subsets between recently diagnosed type 1 diabetes patients and matched healthy donors. A total of roughly 99,000,000 sorted cells were examined across all samples, and the number of cells per subset was strongly correlated with RNA yield. Regulatory and stem cell-like memory subsets were obtained from only 8 patients and roughly 8 healthy donors, while naive and central memory subsets were obtained from all 28 donors. Results the study describes overall, beyond this receptor: Because small numbers of individuals were included in the HLA sub-analyses, any influence of HLA type on TCRB rearrangement was left unresolved. Because cDNA was sequenced instead of genomic DNA, activated cells with high expression could be over-represented, although the groups did not differ in activation or CD3 levels. A moderate but significant shortening of TCRB CDR3 length was observed in type 1 diabetes patients in all four CD4+ subsets. Naive, central memory and regulatory TCRB repertoires appeared to be more similar among patients than among healthy donors. Shorter templates might be favored by PCR, yet because patient and control samples were amplified and corrected together, any such skew would affect both groups equally. Patients with type 1 diabetes made fewer insertions and deleted more nucleotides at VDJ recombination sites, implying thymic rearrangement abnormalities.

Via the germline V gene (reference sequence), CDR1 is SGHKS and CDR2 YYEKEE. Trimming accounts for 4 bases at V and 6 bases at J, while the number of junction bases matched to no gene is 7. From its cysteine to its phenylalanine, the CDR3 spans 15 amino acids. Only CDR3 DNA is held: 45 bases, read in frame from base 1. A single peripheral blood draw of roughly 0.11 L on average was collected from each donor into heparinised tubes. Using a panel that included CD45RO, CCR7, CD25, CD127, CD95 and CD27, naive, central memory, regulatory and stem cell-like memory CD4+ T cells were sorted on a BD FACSAria II. Every sorted population had a purity above 95%. PBMCs were isolated immediately by Lymphoprep density gradient centrifugation and stained directly without culture. Samples were stained and sorted in pairs, with one healthy donor and one patient per experiment, so that batch effects were minimized.

All of the isolated RNA was reverse transcribed with the High Capacity cDNA Reverse Transcription Kit, so expressed TCRB transcripts were sequenced. Naive, central memory and regulatory T cell samples underwent deep immunoSEQ sequencing, averaging around 3.7 million total reads per sample. After sorted cells were lysed in RLT buffer, RNA was extracted with DNase-treated RNeasy Micro or Mini kits, with the choice depending on cell number. Each cell subset was processed separately to prevent cross-contamination, with patient and healthy donor samples processed together. The immunoSEQ multiplex PCR was used to amplify TCRB sequences from cDNA, generating 87-bp fragments that spanned the CDR3 region. Amplicons were sequenced on the Illumina HiSeq platform. The original pipeline was this. Synthetic template baselines were used to correct PCR bias computationally, reads within Hamming distance 2 were collapsed together, and singletons that could not be merged were discarded. Reads were aligned against IMGT to assign V, D and J genes, CDR3 length and insertions or deletions at six rearrangement sites. Clonotype counts were normalized to sorted cell number within each subset before computing true diversity and Gini coefficients with the tcR R package. Repertoire sharing was quantified using the overlap coefficient calculated on TCRB nucleotide sequences. TCRdb took over this immuneACCESS table, retaining in-frame rearrangements with V and J assigned. Such tables are incomplete; in checked studies, under half of the missing clones stem from an unresolved V gene, and the remainder is unexplained. The V and J calls and clone size come from that table; D and trimming were worked out from the DNA. This sample comprises about 160,000 clones, 8% to 9.5% of them detected only once. The ten largest clones add up to approximately 0.54% of the sample.

Sequencing input: central memory CD4+ T cells from blood. This clonotype originated in a woman younger than 30 with type 1 diabetes. The sequence is built from TRBV5-5 and TRBJ1-6, with 7 bases in between that match TRBD1. DNA sequence: TGTGCCAGCAGCGATCAGACAGGGAGTAATTCACCCCTCCACTTT. This gives the protein CASSDQTGSNSPLHF.